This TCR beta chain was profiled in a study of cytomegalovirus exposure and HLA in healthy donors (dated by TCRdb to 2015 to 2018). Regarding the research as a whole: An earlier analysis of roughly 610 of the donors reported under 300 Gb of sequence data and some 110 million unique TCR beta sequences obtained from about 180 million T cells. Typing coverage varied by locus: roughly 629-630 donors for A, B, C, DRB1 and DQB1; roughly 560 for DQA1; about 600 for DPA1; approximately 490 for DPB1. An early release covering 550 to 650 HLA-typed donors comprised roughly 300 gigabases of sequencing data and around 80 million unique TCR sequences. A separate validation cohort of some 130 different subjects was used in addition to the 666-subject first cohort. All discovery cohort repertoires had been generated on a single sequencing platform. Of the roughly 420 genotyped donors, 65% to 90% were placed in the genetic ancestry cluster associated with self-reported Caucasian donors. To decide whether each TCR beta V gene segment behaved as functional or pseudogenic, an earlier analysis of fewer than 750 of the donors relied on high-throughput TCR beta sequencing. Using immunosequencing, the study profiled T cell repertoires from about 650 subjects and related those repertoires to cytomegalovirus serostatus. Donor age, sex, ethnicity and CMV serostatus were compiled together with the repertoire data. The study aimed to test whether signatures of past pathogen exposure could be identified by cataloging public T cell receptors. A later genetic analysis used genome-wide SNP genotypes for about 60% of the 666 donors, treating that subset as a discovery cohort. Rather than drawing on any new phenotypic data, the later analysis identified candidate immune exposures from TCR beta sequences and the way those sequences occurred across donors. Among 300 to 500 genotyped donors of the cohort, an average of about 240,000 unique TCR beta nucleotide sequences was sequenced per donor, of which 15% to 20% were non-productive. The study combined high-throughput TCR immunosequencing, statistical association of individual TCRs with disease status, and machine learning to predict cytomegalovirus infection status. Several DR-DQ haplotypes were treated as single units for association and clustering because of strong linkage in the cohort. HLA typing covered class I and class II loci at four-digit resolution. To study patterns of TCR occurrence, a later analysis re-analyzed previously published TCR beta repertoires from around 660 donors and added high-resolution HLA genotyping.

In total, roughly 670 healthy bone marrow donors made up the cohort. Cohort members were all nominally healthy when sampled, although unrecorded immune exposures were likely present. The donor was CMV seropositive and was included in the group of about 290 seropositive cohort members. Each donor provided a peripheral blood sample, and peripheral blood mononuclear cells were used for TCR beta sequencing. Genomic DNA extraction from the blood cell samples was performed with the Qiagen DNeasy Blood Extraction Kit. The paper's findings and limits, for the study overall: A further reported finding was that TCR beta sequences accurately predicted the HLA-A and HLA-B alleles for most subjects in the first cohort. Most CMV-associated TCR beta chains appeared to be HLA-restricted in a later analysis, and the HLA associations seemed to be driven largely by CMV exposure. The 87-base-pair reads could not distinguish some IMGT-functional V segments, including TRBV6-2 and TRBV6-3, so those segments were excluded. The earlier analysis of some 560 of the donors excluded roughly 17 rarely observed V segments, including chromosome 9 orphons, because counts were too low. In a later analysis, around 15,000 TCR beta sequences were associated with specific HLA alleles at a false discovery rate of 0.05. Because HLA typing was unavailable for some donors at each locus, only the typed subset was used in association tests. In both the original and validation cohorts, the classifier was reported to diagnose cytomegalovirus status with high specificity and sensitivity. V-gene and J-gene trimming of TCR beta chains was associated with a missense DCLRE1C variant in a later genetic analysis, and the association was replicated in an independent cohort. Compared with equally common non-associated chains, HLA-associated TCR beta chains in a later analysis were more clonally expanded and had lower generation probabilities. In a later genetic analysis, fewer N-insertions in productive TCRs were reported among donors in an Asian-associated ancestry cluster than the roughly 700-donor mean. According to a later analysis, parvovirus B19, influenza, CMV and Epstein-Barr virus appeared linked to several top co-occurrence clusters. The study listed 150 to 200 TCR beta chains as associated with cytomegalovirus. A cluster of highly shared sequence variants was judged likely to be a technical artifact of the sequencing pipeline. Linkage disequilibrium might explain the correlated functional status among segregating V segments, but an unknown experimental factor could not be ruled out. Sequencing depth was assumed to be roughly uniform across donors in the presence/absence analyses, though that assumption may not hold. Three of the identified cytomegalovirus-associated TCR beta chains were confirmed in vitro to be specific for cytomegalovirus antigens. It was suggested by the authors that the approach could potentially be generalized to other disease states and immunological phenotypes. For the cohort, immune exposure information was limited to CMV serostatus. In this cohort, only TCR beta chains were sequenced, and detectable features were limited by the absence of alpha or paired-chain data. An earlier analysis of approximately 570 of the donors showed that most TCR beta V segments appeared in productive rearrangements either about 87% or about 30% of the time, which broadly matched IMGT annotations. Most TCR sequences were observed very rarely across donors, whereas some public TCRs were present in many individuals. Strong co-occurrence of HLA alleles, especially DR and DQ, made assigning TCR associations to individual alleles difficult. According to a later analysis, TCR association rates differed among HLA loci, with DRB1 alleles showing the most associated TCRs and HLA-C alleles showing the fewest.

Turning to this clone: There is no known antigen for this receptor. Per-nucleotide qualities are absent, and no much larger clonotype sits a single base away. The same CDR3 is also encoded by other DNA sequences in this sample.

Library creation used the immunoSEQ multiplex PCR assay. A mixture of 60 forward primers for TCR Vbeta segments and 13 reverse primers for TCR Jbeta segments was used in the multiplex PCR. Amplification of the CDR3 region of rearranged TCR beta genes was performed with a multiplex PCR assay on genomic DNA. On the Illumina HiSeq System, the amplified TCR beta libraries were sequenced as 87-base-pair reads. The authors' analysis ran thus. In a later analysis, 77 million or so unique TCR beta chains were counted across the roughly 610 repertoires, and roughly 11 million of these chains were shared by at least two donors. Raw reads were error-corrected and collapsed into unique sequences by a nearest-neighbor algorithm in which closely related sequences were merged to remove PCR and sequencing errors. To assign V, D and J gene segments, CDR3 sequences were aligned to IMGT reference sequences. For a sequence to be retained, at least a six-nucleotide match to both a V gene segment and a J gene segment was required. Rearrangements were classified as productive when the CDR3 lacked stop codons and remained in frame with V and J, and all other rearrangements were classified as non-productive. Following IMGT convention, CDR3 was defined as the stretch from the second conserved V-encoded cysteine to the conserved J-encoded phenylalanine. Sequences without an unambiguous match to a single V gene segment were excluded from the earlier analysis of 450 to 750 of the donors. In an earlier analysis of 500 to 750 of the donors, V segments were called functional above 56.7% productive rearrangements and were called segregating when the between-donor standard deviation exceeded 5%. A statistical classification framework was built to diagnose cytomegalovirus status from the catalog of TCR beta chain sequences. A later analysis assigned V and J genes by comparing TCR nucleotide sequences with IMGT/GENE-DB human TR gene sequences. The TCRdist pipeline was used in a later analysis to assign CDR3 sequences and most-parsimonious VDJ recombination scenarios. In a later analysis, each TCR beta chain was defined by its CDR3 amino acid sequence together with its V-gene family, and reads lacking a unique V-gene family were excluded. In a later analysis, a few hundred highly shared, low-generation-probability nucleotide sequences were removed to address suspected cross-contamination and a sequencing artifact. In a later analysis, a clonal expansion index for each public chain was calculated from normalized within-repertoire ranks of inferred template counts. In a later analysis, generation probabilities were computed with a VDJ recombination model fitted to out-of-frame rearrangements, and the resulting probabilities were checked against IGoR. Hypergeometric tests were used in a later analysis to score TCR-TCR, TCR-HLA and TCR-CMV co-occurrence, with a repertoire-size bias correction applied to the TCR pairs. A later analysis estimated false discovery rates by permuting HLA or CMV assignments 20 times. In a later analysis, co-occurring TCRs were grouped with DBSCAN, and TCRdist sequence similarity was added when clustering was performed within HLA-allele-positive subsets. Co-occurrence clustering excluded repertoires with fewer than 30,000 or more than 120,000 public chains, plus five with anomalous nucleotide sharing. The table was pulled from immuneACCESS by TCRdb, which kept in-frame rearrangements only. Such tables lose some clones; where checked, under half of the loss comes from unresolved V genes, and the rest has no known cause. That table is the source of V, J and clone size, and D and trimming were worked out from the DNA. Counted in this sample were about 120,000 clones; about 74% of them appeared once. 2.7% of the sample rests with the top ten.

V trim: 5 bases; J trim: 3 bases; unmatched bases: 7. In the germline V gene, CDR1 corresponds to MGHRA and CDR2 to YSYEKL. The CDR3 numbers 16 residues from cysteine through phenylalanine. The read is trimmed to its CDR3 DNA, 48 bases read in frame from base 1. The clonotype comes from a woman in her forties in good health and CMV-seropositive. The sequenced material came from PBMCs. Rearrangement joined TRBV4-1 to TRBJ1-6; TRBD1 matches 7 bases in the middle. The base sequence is TGCGCCAGCAGCGGACACAGGGGTAGCTATAATTCACCCCTCCACTTT. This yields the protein CASSGHRGSYNSPLHF.